This T cell receptor (beta chain) was found in a study of T cell responses to AZD1222 COVID-19 vaccine. Trimming pared 0 bases from V and 0 bases from J, leaving 8 bases between. Germline lookup yields CDR1 LNHNV and CDR2 YYDKDF (reference sequence). The CDR3 totals 15 residues. Clones were read by immunoSEQ multiplex PCR, and TCRdb kept only the in-frame ones, dropping some. Here the sample spans tens of thousands of clones, about 80% being singletons. This clone turned up a few times. What it binds is unknown. Whole-study findings and limits: Across spike, vaccine-associated CD4 TCRs were found, dominant at 160-218 and 743-854. There were repertoire samples only from the period after the peak T cell response. Clonal diversity was possibly underestimated, and the donors were mostly white British, with more females. Variant regions that are unmutated are reportedly the target of nearly half of spike-specific TCRs.

The TCR sequence derives from an adult in good health. The sequenced sample was peripheral blood, obtained on day 0 of AZD1222 vaccination. The chain couples TRBV15 to TRBJ1-1; D is unresolved. The CDR3 nucleotides are TGTGCCACCAGCAGAGATCGGGGAATGAACACTGAAGCTTTCTTT. Its translation is CATSRDRGMNTEAFF.